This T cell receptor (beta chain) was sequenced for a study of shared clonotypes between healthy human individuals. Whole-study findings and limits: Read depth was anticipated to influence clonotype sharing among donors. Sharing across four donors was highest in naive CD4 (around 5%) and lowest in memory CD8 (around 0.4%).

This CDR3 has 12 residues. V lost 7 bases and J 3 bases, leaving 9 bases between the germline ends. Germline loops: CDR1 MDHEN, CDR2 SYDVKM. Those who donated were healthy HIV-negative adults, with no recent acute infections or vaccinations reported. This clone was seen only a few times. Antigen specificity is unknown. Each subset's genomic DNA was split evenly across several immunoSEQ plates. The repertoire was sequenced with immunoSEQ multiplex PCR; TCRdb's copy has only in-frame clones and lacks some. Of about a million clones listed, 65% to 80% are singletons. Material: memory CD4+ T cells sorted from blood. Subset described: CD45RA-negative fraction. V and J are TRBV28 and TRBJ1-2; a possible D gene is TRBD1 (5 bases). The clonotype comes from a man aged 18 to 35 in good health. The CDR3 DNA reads TGTGCCAGCACCTCGACAGACTATGGCTACACCTTC. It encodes CASTSTDYGYTF.